This T cell receptor beta chain was sequenced during a study of response to subunit inactivated influenza vaccine. Broader study findings: Few additional T cells are recruited per seasonal influenza vaccination, authors suggested.

TCRdb processed the RT-PCR reads anew with MiXCR; each CDR3 protein has one entry. The data contain more than 600,000 distinct CDR3 sequences, about 18% of them singletons. Comments on this clonotype: Its target is not known.

This receptor was obtained from a middle-aged man who received an inactivated influenza vaccine. The sample here was PBMCs from blood, taken less than 6 days after vaccination.

The CDR3 loop reads CSASFGTGDYGYTF. CDR3 nucleotide sequence: TGCAGTGCTAGTTTTGGCACAGGGGACTATGGCTACACCTTC. The chain recombines TRBV20-1 with TRBJ1-2; 7 nucleotides agree with TRBD1. There are 14 residues in the CDR3. The J segment lost 3 bases and the V segment lost 3 bases, leaving 7 bases of the junction unmatched. Germline V gene lookup returns CDR1 DFQATT and CDR2 SNEGSKA (reference sequence).